These T cell receptor beta chains were read from a single sample in a study of CXCR3-negative and CXCR3-positive naive CD8 T cells. Following a re-call of the 5' RACE reads, TCRdb has one entry per CDR3 protein and lacks DNA. The sample has tens of thousands of distinct CDR3 sequences. Sequenced sample: naive CXCR3+ CD8+ T cells from blood. Every receptor here comes from a human donor in good health. Some clones in this sample may be carry-over from other donors' samples. Each CDR3 is given with its conserved first and last residue.

length,V,J,CDR3
16,TRBV24-1,TRBJ2-1,CATSAIRGGDYNEQFF
17,TRBV21-1,TRBJ2-7,CASSKKNRDRVIYEQYF
17,TRBV5-1,TRBJ2-5,CASRFTTGTGGLETQYF
14,TRBV5-6,TRBJ1-2,CASSSDGPPIGYTF
12,TRBV6-2/TRBV6-3,TRBJ2-7,CAGISPRYEQYF
12,TRBV3-1,TRBJ2-1,CASSQIRDEQFF
15,TRBV4-3,TRBJ1-1,CASSQDGTGRTEAFF
15,TRBV11-2,TRBJ2-7,CASSLGQGRSYEQYF
14,TRBV29-1,TRBJ1-5,CSVQKGGANQPQHF
17,TRBV28,TRBJ2-1,CASTPWSSMNSSNEQFF
14,TRBV5-1,TRBJ2-7,CASSLIGGVEEQYF
12,TRBV29-1,TRBJ2-7,CSVRRPGYEQYF
17,TRBV25-1,TRBJ2-7,CASSEFFGTIPSYEQYF
17,TRBV5-6,TRBJ2-4,CASSSRDSILAKNIQYF
16,TRBV20-1,TRBJ2-5,CSARGNSGGWRETQYF
13,TRBV20-1,TRBJ2-5,CSANDRGEETQYF
12,TRBV10-3,TRBJ2-2,CAIKSFTEELFF
16,TRBV12-3/TRBV12-4,TRBJ2-5,CASSFSSGLEQETQYF
17,TRBV4-3,TRBJ2-1,CASSQVGELGWRNEQFF
14,TRBV7-9,TRBJ2-3,CASSILGSTDTQYF
11,TRBV24-1,TRBJ1-1,CTTSDGAEAFF
17,TRBV4-1,TRBJ2-7,CASSQERAGGPAYEQYF
14,TRBV28,TRBJ2-7,CASSSKRQGQEQYF
16,TRBV5-1,TRBJ2-3,CASSLETAASTDTQYF
13,TRBV29-1,TRBJ1-1,CRVENGLNTEAFF
12,TRBV5-1,TRBJ1-2,CASSLADRLLTF
13,TRBV28,TRBJ2-7,CASSFGGSYEQYF
17,TRBV6-2/TRBV6-3,TRBJ2-5,CASSYSNLPDSKETQYF
15,TRBV4-1,TRBJ2-2,CASSGLAGRSGELFF
18,TRBV9,TRBJ2-7,CASSVEGLAGAAPYEQYF
13,TRBV12-3/TRBV12-4,TRBJ2-3,CASSLSKRDTQYF
15,TRBV4-2,TRBJ1-1,CASSQATGGGTEAFF
12,TRBV29-1,TRBJ1-1,CSVDKRGTEAFF
14,TRBV6-5,TRBJ1-1,CASSPMEGSTEAFF
16,TRBV28,TRBJ2-2,CASRTTPAGGSGELFF
13,TRBV10-1,TRBJ1-1,CASSDHINTEAFF
15,TRBV6-6,TRBJ2-1,CASSLTSGLVYEQFF
14,TRBV7-8,TRBJ2-7,CASSHLTQAHEQYF
13,TRBV7-9,TRBJ1-1,CASSPWTGGEAFF
16,TRBV6-2/TRBV6-3,TRBJ2-5,CASNVRAGGPGETQYF
14,TRBV6-1,TRBJ2-7,CASSGGTGEDEQYF
15,TRBV25-1,TRBJ2-7,CASSEYWGTSYEQYF
14,TRBV3-1,TRBJ2-5,CASSSGGGEETQYF
14,TRBV6-6,TRBJ2-5,CASNLPGRGETQYF
14,TRBV12-3/TRBV12-4,TRBJ2-3,CASSPQGFTDTQYF
16,TRBV21-1,TRBJ2-2,CASSKEQGGTPGSCFF
14,TRBV7-7,TRBJ2-3,CASSFGGGTDTQYF
17,TRBV20-1,TRBJ2-7,CSASNPWTSGGLSEQYF